These 17 T cell receptor beta chains came from one sample sequenced in a study of early T cells in non-severe SARS-CoV-2 infection. TCRdb re-called the 5' RACE reads through MiXCR, storing one row per CDR3 protein. Of 74,000 or so distinct CDR3 sequences in the sample, around a tenth were seen once. The sample taken for sequencing was whole blood. These receptors originate from an adult who was a healthcare worker with PCR-confirmed SARS-CoV-2 infection or an uninfected control (not recorded which).

This clonotype occurred many times. The rearrangement uses TRBV9 and TRBJ2-3; 7 positions match TRBD1. The CDR3 has 14 amino acids. The ends lost 6 bases at V and 0 bases at J; junction bases unmatched: 4. Per the germline V gene, CDR1 is SGDLS and CDR2 is YYNGEE. The CDR3 protein is CASNRDRSTDTQYF. The CDR3 nucleotides read TGTGCCAGCAACCGGGACAGAAGCACAGATACGCAGTATTTT.

In its sample, this clonotype was seen many times. The junction does not match germline at one end; this may be a read error. This chain links TRBV7-9 with TRBJ2-7; D is perhaps TRBD1 (5 bases). This CDR3 contains 13 residues. The germline CDR1 and CDR2 sequences are SEHNR and FQNEAQ (reference sequence). In DNA, the CDR3 is TGTGCCAGCAGCCCCCAAGGGGTGGAAGCGACACTCTTC. The encoded protein is CASSPQGVEATLF.

This clonotype was counted only a few times. The genes are TRBV29-1 and TRBJ1-1; perhaps TRBD1 as D (5 bases). Germline V lookup: CDR1 SQVTM, CDR2 ANQGSEA. There are 11 residues in the CDR3. Trimming left V 6 bases short and J 4 bases short, with 9 bases between. The CDR3 DNA reads TGCAGCGTCGTCGGGGGCACTGAAGCTTTCTTT. This translates into CSVVGGTEAFF.

The genes are TRBV13 and TRBJ2-2, with D hard to call. Germline values: CDR1 PRHDT, CDR2 FYEKMQ (reference sequence). Trimming shortened V by 1 base and J by 6 bases, and 9 bases separated the two germline ends. The CDR3 extends over 14 amino acids. CDR3 protein: CASSLEERPGELFF. CDR3 coding DNA: TGTGCCAGCAGCTTAGAGGAGCGACCCGGGGAGCTGTTTTTT.

The V call is TRBV5-6, the J call TRBJ1-2; TRBD1 aligns across 10 bases. This CDR3 spans 15 amino acids. The germline gives CDR1 SGHDT, CDR2 YYEEEE. The J segment lost 2 bases and the V segment lost 5 bases, leaving 6 bases of the junction unmatched. CDR3 bases: TGTGCCAGCAGGGGACAGGGGACGATAAACTATGGCTACACCTTC. Protein sequence: CASRGQGTINYGYTF.

This clonotype was detected many times. One junction end disagrees with the germline gene, perhaps due to a read error. The CDR3 DNA reads TGCGCCAGCACCCACCTGGACAGGGCCCTGCCGTCCTTC. Translating gives CASTHLDRALPSF. V usage is TRBV10-2 and J usage is TRBJ2-7, with TRBD1 matching 8 bases. This CDR3 is 13 amino acids long. Germline V gene data show CDR1 as WSHSY and CDR2 as SAAADI.

The table lists this clonotype with a few counts. This chain joins TRBV10-1 and TRBJ2-7; D call uncertain. CDR1 and CDR2 from the germline V gene are WNHNN and SYGVQD (reference sequence). The CDR3 totals 15 residues. The ends were cut back, 2 bases at V and 0 bases at J, with 11 bases in the middle. CDR3 protein: CASSEDLAASYEQYF. As DNA, the CDR3 is TGCGCCAGCAGTGAGGATTTGGCAGCCTCCTACGAGCAGTACTTC.

The chain employs TRBV29-1 and TRBJ1-5; no clear D gene. Per germline, CDR1 SQVTM and CDR2 ANQGSEA. The CDR3 length is 12 residues. Trimming stripped 4 bases from V and 1 base from J, with 5 bases between. Here the CDR3 reads CSVGMSNQPQHF. Written as DNA, the CDR3 is TGCAGCGTTGGGATGAGCAATCAGCCCCAGCATTTT.

The gene calls are TRBV11-3 and TRBJ1-4; D uncertain. The CDR3 consists of 16 residues. Trimming left V 5 bases short and J 8 bases short, with 21 bases between. Per the germline V gene, CDR1 is SGHNT and CDR2 is YENEEA. CDR3 DNA: TGTGCCAGCAGCCCACCCCGCCGGATGCGAGTCGAAAAACTGTTTTTT. Residues: CASSPPRRMRVEKLFF.

This clonotype was picked up many times. The chain uses TRBV19 and TRBJ2-7; 8 bases fit TRBD2. Germline V gene sequence: CDR1 LNHDA, CDR2 SQIVND (reference sequence). The CDR3 is 14 residues long. Trimming took 5 bases from V and 2 from J; bases not matched to a gene: 5. The CDR3 reads CASSGVAGPYEQYF. The CDR3 nucleotides read TGTGCCAGTAGTGGGGTAGCGGGACCCTACGAGCAGTACTTC. Together with reference TRBV19 and TRBJ2-7, the CDR3 gives the full variable domain: DGGITQSPKYLFRKEGQNVTLSCEQNLNHDAMYWYRQDPGQGLRLIYYSQIVNDFQKGDIAEGYSVSREKKESFPLTVTSAQKNPTAFYLCASSGVAGPYEQYFGPGTRLTVT.

This clonotype was seen repeatedly, ten times or more. This chain uses TRBV7-2 with TRBJ2-3; 7 bases align to TRBD1. Germline V CDR1 and CDR2: SGHTA, FQGNSA. With 6 bases clipped from V and 3 bases from J, the junction kept 12 bases outside the gene matches. This CDR3 spans 16 amino acids. DNA of the CDR3: TGTGCCAGCAGACCGAGACAGGGTTGGTCGACAGATACGCAGTATTTT. Its translation is CASRPRQGWSTDTQYF.

This clonotype appeared a few times. The CDR3 is CASSVPGLAGGETQYF. CDR3 in DNA: TGTGCCAGCAGCGTCCCCGGACTAGCGGGAGGGGAGACCCAGTACTTC. The V and J genes are TRBV9 and TRBJ2-5; 15 bases match TRBD2. CDR1 is SGDLS and CDR2 is YYNGEE in the germline V gene. The CDR3 is made up of 16 amino acids. V lost 2 bases and J lost 5; bases outside the gene matches: 4.

This clonotype has a count of ten or more. The V gene is TRBV6-1, the J gene TRBJ2-7; D is perhaps TRBD1 or TRBD2 (5 bases each). The CDR3 has 14 residues. The V gene lost 5 bases and the J gene lost 9 bases, with 20 bases spanning the gap. CDR1 is MNHNS and CDR2 is SASEGT in the germline V gene. The CDR3 DNA reads TGTGCCAGCAGTACCGGGACGGGTCTTCTTGGGCAGTACTTC. The encoded protein is CASSTGTGLLGQYF.

J is TRBJ1-1 and V is TRBV29-1; D unclear. Trimming pared 3 bases from V and 5 bases from J, leaving 13 bases between. This CDR3 contains 13 residues. CDR1 and CDR2 (germline): SQVTM, ANQGSEA. For the CDR3, the DNA is TGCAGCGTTGATTGGATCTGGAGGACTGAAGCTTTCTTT. Translating gives CSVDWIWRTEAFF.

The V and J genes are TRBV6-1 and TRBJ2-7; no clear D. Germline V gene lookup returns CDR1 MNHNS and CDR2 SASEGT. Trimming stripped 0 bases from V and 3 bases from J, with 6 bases between. The CDR3 spans 13 residues. The CDR3 DNA follows: TGTGCCAGCAGTGAAGCCTTAGGCTACGAGCAGTACTTC. Residues: CASSEALGYEQYF.

This chain joins TRBV11-3 and TRBJ2-2; D possibly corresponds to TRBD1 (6 bases). Germline V gene data show CDR1 as SGHNT and CDR2 as YENEEA. The V end lost 7 bases, the J end lost 0 bases, and 12 bases lay between the germline ends. The CDR3 has 15 residues. DNA for the CDR3: TGTGCCAGCAAAAGACAGGATTCGAACACCGGGGAGCTGTTTTTT. Protein: CASKRQDSNTGELFF.

This clonotype was observed at least ten times. The chain is built from TRBV12-3 or TRBV12-4 and TRBJ1-1; no reliable D call. The CDR3 is 15 residues long. The V gene lost 3 bases and the J gene lost 5 bases, with 16 bases spanning the gap. CDR3 DNA sequence: TGTGCCAGCAGTTTTACAGTCGCCGTGGGGACTGAAGCTTTCTTT. Encoded protein: CASSFTVAVGTEAFF.